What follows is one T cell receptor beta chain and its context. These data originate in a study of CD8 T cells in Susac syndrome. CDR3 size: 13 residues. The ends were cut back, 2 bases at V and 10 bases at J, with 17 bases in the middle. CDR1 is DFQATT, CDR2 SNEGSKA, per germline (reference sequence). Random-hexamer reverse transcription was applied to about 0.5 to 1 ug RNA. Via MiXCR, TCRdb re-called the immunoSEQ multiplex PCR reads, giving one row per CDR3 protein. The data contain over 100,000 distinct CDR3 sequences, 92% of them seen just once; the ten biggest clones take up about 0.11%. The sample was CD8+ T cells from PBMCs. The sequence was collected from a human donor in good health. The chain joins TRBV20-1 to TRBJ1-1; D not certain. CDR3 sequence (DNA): TGCAGTGCTAGACAGGTCTTGGGTTGGGGAGCTTTCTTT. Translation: CSARQVLGWGAFF.